This passage covers 19 T cell receptor beta chains from one sample sequenced in a study of CD8+ T cells in alopecia areata. It was cDNA, reverse transcribed from extracted RNA, that served as the sequencing template. Assay: immunoSEQ multiplex PCR; the TCRdb copy retains only in-frame clones and omits some. The sample includes 200,000 or so clones, about three fifths of them seen just once. Treatment described: oral pan-JAK inhibitor, 5-10 mg twice daily. The sequences come from CD4+ T cells sorted from blood, collected at week 24, from a patient treated with tofacitinib. These receptors came from a human donor with alopecia areata.

This clone was seen more than once but under ten times. CDR3 in amino acids: CAISAQAYNEQFF. CDR3 in DNA: TGTGCCATCAGTGCCCAGGCATACAATGAGCAGTTCTTC. The chain uses TRBV10-3 and TRBJ2-1; D not resolved. The germline V gene encodes CDR1 ENHRY and CDR2 SYGVKD. This CDR3 is built from 13 residues. V dropped 4 bases and J dropped 4 bases, with 8 bases sitting between them.

This chain uses TRBV6-6 with TRBJ2-7, with D possibly being TRBD1 (6 bases). The CDR3 has 15 residues. The V gene lost 2 bases and the J gene lost 2 bases, with 13 bases spanning the gap. From germline, CDR1 is MNHNY and CDR2 SVGAGI (reference sequence). CDR3 in amino acids: CASSYDTTGPYEQYF. DNA of the CDR3: TGTGCCAGCAGTTACGACACGACAGGCCCCTACGAGCAGTACTTC.

This clone was seen a handful of times. The chain combines TRBV7-9 with TRBJ2-1, with D possibly matching TRBD2 (6 bases). CDR1 and CDR2 from the germline V gene are SEHNR and FQNEAQ (reference sequence). Trimming pared 2 bases from V and 9 bases from J, leaving 11 bases between. This CDR3 has 13 residues. Here the CDR3 DNA reads TGTGCCAGCAGCTTAACCCTAGCGAGTGAGCAGTTCTTC. Amino acids: CASSLTLASEQFF. The full variable domain, rest sourced from reference TRBV7-9 and TRBJ2-1, is DTGVSQNPRHKITKRGQNVTFRCDPISEHNRLYWYRQTLGQGPEFLTYFQNEAQLEKSRLLSDRFSAERPKGSFSTLEIQRTEQGDSAMYLCASSLTLASEQFFGPGTRLTVL.

The genes are TRBV29-1 and TRBJ2-3, with D possibly TRBD1 on 6 matching bases. Germline values: CDR1 SQVTM, CDR2 ANQGSEA. This CDR3 is built from 13 residues. V lost 5 bases to trimming and J lost 2 bases, with 11 bases between them. CDR3 bases: TGCAGCGTTATCAGGGACAACACAGATACGCAGTATTTT. It yields the protein CSVIRDNTDTQYF.

The chain joins TRBV9 to TRBJ1-6; D call uncertain. V shed 1 base and J shed 7 bases, with 9 bases lying between them. Germline CDR1 and CDR2: SGDLS and YYNGEE. The CDR3 sequence is 14 residues long. CDR3: CASSVSPQNSPLHF. The CDR3 coding sequence is TGTGCCAGCAGCGTAAGTCCCCAGAATTCACCCCTCCACTTT.

The gene calls are TRBV10-3 and TRBJ2-5; D is ambiguous. Trimming stripped 2 bases from V and 5 bases from J, with 12 bases between. CDR1 is ENHRY and CDR2 is SYGVKD in the germline V gene. There are 14 residues in the CDR3. The CDR3 nucleotides are TGTGCCATCAGTGAGGGGTCGGTTCCGGAGACCCAGTACTTC. It encodes CAISEGSVPETQYF.

This chain connects TRBV30 to TRBJ1-1, with 9 bases that match TRBD1. The V gene's germline CDR1 is GTSNPN and CDR2 SVGIG (reference sequence). V shed 4 bases, J shed 4 bases, and the junction held 1 base outside the gene matches. This CDR3 is built from 12 residues. The CDR3 coding sequence is TGTGCCTGGAACAGGGGGCTCACTGAAGCTTTCTTT. Protein: CAWNRGLTEAFF.

This clone was seen a handful of times. The chain has TRBV7-9 and TRBJ1-1, with unresolved D. Germline values: CDR1 SEHNR, CDR2 FQNEAQ (reference sequence). The germline V and J ends were trimmed by 5 bases and 1 base, with 11 bases remaining between them. The CDR3 runs 14 residues. As DNA, the CDR3 is TGTGCCAGCAGCCTTGGGAGGGAGAACACTGAAGCTTTCTTT. Its protein product is CASSLGRENTEAFF. Supplemented by reference TRBV7-9 and TRBJ1-1, the full variable domain reads DTGVSQNPRHKITKRGQNVTFRCDPISEHNRLYWYRQTLGQGPEFLTYFQNEAQLEKSRLLSDRFSAERPKGSFSTLEIQRTEQGDSAMYLCASSLGRENTEAFFGQGTRLTVV.

This clone occurred a few times. This CDR3 is CASSDLAGVDETQYF. The CDR3 region has the DNA TGTGCCAGCAGTGACCTAGCGGGAGTTGACGAGACCCAGTACTTC. This chain uses TRBV25-1 with TRBJ2-5; 10 bases map to TRBD2. This CDR3 comprises 15 residues. The germline gives CDR1 MGHDK, CDR2 SYGVNS. The V gene end was trimmed by 3 bases and the J gene end by 5 bases; junction bases not matched to a gene: 6.

The rearrangement joins TRBV2 to TRBJ2-2; D may correspond to TRBD1 or TRBD2 (5 bases each). The germline V and J ends were trimmed by 7 bases and 4 bases, with 16 bases remaining between them. This CDR3 spans 15 amino acids. Germline V gene data show CDR1 as SNHLY and CDR2 as FYNNEI. The CDR3 DNA sequence: TGTGCCAGCACTTCCCGGGCTGGGGGCACCGGGGAGCTGTTTTTT. This encodes CASTSRAGGTGELFF.

The rearrangement links TRBV5-1 to TRBJ2-7; 7 bases line up with TRBD2. CDR3 length: 15 residues. CDR1 and CDR2 from the germline V gene are SGHRS and YFSETQ. Trimming at V came to 0 bases and at J to 0 bases, leaving 3 bases not matched to a gene. The CDR3 sequence is CASSLALAASYEQYF. In DNA, the CDR3 is TGCGCCAGCAGCTTGGCCCTAGCGGCCTCCTACGAGCAGTACTTC. The whole variable domain, filled in from reference TRBV5-1 and TRBJ2-7, reads KAGVTQTPRYLIKTRGQQVTLSCSPISGHRSVSWYQQTPGQGLQFLFEYFSETQRNKGNFPGRFSGRQFSNSRSEMNVSTLELGDSALYLCASSLALAASYEQYFGPGTRLTVT.

The CDR3 DNA follows: TGTGCCAGCAGCCCAAAGGAGCTAGCGGGAGGGAGTGAGCAGTACTTC. This translates into CASSPKELAGGSEQYF. The chain couples TRBV11-1 to TRBJ2-7; TRBD2 matches at 12 bases. V shed 5 bases, J shed 7 bases, and the junction held 12 bases outside the gene matches. The length of the CDR3 is 16 residues. Germline CDR1 and CDR2: SGHAT and FQDESV (reference sequence).

This clone was observed at least ten times. This chain joins TRBV29-1 and TRBJ2-5, with TRBD2 matching over 9 bases. The V gene end was trimmed by 4 bases and the J gene end by 7 bases; junction bases not matched to a gene: 13. The CDR3 spans 15 residues. CDR1 and CDR2 from the germline V gene are SQVTM and ANQGSEA. CDR3 DNA: TGCAGCGTTGCCCAGCTAGCGGGGCCTGGGGGGACCCAGTACTTC. Its translation is CSVAQLAGPGGTQYF.

The J gene is TRBJ1-5, the V gene TRBV4-1, with D tentatively TRBD1 (5 bases). Germline CDR1 is MGHRA and CDR2 is YSYEKL. The CDR3 covers 13 residues. Trimming removed 4 bases at V and 4 bases at J, with 8 bases between. The CDR3 spells CASSRGYNQPQHF. In DNA form, the CDR3 reads TGCGCCAGCAGCCGGGGGTATAATCAGCCCCAGCATTTT.

The rearrangement joins TRBV5-1 to TRBJ2-2; D not certain. Germline V gene lookup returns CDR1 SGHRS and CDR2 YFSETQ. This CDR3 has 16 residues. V lost 1 base, J lost 4 bases, and 14 bases lay in between. The CDR3 reads CASSLPALSATGELFF. The CDR3 coding sequence is TGCGCCAGCAGCTTGCCGGCCCTATCGGCCACCGGGGAGCTGTTTTTT. Using reference TRBV5-1 and TRBJ2-2 for the parts outside the CDR3, the full variable domain is KAGVTQTPRYLIKTRGQQVTLSCSPISGHRSVSWYQQTPGQGLQFLFEYFSETQRNKGNFPGRFSGRQFSNSRSEMNVSTLELGDSALYLCASSLPALSATGELFFGEGSRLTVL.

The V call is TRBV29-1, the J call TRBJ1-2; D might be TRBD1 (5 bases). In germline, CDR1 is SQVTM, CDR2 ANQGSEA. Between the trimmed V and J ends, which lost 5 bases and 2 bases, there was a span of 9 bases. The CDR3 runs 12 residues. The CDR3 loop is CSVQKGNYGYTF. DNA of the CDR3: TGCAGCGTTCAAAAGGGGAACTATGGCTACACCTTC.

Only a few counts were recorded for this clone. The chain employs TRBV7-2 and TRBJ1-6; D unclear. The germline V and J ends were trimmed by 5 bases and 13 bases, with 12 bases remaining between them. From germline, CDR1 is SGHTA and CDR2 FQGNSA. The CDR3 is 12 residues long. The DNA of the CDR3 is TGTGCCAGCAGCCTATATTACGGGCCCCTCCACTTT. Protein sequence: CASSLYYGPLHF.

The genes are TRBV7-9 and TRBJ2-7; TRBD1 agrees at 7 bases. This CDR3 comprises 15 residues. Trimming took 5 bases from V and 2 from J; bases not matched to a gene: 9. Germline V CDR1 and CDR2: SEHNR, FQNEAQ (reference sequence). The CDR3 DNA sequence: TGTGCCAGCAGCGATCCAGGGGGTCGGGCCTACGAGCAGTACTTC. It encodes CASSDPGGRAYEQYF.

V is TRBV7-2 and J is TRBJ1-1, with D possibly being TRBD1 (5 bases). The CDR3 is 14 residues long. The V gene's germline CDR1 is SGHTA and CDR2 FQGNSA. Trimming took off 8 bases at V and 10 bases at J, with 23 bases between the two ends. CDR3 in DNA: TGTGCCAGCGCGGCGGGAAATGGGGCTGTGGTAGCTTTCTTT. This encodes CASAAGNGAVVAFF.